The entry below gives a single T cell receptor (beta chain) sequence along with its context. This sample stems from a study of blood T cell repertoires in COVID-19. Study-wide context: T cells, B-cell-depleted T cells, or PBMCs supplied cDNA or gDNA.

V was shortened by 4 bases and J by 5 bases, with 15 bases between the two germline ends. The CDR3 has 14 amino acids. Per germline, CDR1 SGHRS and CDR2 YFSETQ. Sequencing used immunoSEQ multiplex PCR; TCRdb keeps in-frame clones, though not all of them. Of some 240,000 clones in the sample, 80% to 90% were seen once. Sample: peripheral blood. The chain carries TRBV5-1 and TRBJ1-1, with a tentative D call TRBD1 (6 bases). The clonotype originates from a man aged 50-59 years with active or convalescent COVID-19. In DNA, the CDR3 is TGCGCCAGCAGCCCCCCACAGGGAAGGACTGAAGCTTTCTTT. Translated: CASSPPQGRTEAFF.